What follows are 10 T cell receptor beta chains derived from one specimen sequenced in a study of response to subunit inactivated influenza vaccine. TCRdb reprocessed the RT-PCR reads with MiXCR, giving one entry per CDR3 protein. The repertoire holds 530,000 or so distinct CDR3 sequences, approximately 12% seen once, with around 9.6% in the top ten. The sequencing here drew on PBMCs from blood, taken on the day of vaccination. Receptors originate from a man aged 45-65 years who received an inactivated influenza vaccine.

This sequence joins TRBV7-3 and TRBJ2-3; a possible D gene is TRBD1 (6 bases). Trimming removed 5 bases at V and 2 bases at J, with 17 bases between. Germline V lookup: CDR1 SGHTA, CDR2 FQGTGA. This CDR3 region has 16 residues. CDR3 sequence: CASSITGQGTTDTQYF. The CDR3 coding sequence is TGTGCCAGCAGCATCACCGGGCAGGGGACCACAGATACGCAGTATTTT.

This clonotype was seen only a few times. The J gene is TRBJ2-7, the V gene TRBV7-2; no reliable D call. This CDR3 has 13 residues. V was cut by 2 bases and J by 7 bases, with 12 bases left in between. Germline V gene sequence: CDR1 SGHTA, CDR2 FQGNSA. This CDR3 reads CASSLNSRGEQYF. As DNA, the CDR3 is TGTGCCAGCAGCTTAAATAGTCGTGGGGAGCAGTACTTC.

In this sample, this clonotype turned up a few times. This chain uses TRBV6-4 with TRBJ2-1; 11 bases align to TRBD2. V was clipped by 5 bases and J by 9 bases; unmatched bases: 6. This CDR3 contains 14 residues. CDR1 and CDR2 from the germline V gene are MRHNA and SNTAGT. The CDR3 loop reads CASSHSGGAIEQFF. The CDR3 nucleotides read TGTGCCAGCAGTCATAGCGGGGGGGCGATTGAGCAGTTCTTC.

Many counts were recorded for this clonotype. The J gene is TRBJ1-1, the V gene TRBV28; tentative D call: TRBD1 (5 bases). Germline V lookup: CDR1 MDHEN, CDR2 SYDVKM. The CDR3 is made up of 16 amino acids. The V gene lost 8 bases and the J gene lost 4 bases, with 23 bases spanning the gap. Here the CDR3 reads CASQRIPLLGGTEAFF. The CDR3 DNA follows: TGTGCCAGCCAAAGGATCCCCCTCCTTGGGGGCACTGAAGCTTTCTTT.

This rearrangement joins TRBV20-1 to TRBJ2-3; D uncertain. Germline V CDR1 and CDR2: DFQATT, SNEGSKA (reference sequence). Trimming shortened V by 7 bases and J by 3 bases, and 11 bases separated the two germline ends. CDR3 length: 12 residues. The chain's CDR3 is CSGQYSTDTQYF. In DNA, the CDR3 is TGCAGTGGCCAATACTCTACAGATACGCAGTATTTT.

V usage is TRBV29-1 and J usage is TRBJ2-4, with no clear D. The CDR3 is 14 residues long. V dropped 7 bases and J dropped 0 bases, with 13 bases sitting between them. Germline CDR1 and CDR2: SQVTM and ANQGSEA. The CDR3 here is CSALPSGAKNIQYF. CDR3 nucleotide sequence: TGCAGCGCCCTCCCATCAGGAGCCAAAAACATTCAGTACTTC.

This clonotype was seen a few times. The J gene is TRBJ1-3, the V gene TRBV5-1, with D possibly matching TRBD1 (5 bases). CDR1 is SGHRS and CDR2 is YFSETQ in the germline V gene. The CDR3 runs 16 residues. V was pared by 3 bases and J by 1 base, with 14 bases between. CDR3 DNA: TGCGCCAGCAGCTCAGGTGGGGCAGCATCTGGAAACACCATATATTTT. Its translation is CASSSGGAASGNTIYF.

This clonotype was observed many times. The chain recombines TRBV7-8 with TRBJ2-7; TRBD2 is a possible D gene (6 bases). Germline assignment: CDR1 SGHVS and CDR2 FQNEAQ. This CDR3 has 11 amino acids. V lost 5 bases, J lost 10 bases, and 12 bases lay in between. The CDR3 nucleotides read TGTGCCAGCAGCCTAAGACTAGTTCAGTACTTC. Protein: CASSLRLVQYF.

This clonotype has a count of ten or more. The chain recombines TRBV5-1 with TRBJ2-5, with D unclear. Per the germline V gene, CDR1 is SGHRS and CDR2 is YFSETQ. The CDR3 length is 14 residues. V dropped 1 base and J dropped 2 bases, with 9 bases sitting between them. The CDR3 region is CASSLSQAQETQYF. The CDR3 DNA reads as TGCGCCAGCAGCTTGTCTCAAGCACAAGAGACCCAGTACTTC.

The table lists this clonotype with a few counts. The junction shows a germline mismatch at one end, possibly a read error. The CDR3 loop reads CASSLGTARQETQYF. The CDR3, as DNA: TGTGCTAGCAGCTTAGGAACAGCCCGTCAAGAGACCCAGTACTTC. The V gene is TRBV7-7, the J gene TRBJ2-5; D gene ambiguous. This CDR3 is 15 amino acids long. Germline lookup yields CDR1 SSHAT and CDR2 FNYEAQ (reference sequence). Variable domain in full (rest from reference TRBV7-7 and TRBJ2-5): GAGVSQSPRYKVTKRGQDVTLRCDPISSHATLYWYQQALGQGPEFLTYFNYEAQPDKSGLPSDRFSAERPEGSISTLTIQRTEQRDSAMYRCASSLGTARQETQYFGPGTRLLVL.